The 17 T cell receptor beta chains listed next were all sequenced from one sample in a study of blood T cells in healthy people across ages. The use of a sample-barcoded 5' primer and a J-beta primer mix characterized a second PCR of about 6 to 11 cycles. TCRdb reprocessed the 5' RACE reads with MiXCR, giving one entry per CDR3 protein. Found here are more than 1 million distinct CDR3 sequences, 40% to 55% of them singletons; the top ten hold 18%. Material for sequencing was blood. The receptors come from a woman aged 60-70 years in good health.

V usage is TRBV9 and J usage is TRBJ2-7, with a tentative D call TRBD1 (5 bases). The V end lost 3 bases, the J end lost 2 bases, and 12 bases lay between the germline ends. Germline loops: CDR1 SGDLS, CDR2 YYNGEE. The CDR3 extends over 14 amino acids. The CDR3 bases are TGTGCCAGCAGCGCCTCCAGGGTCCCCTACGAGCAGTACTTC. Its translation is CASSASRVPYEQYF.

V and J are TRBV9 and TRBJ2-5; 7 bases agree with TRBD2. CDR1 SGDLS and CDR2 YYNGEE come from the germline V gene. The CDR3 is 15 amino acids. V dropped 4 bases and J dropped 4; count of bases not matched to a gene: 10. The CDR3 loop is CASSPQSGEGETQYF. The CDR3 nucleotides read TGTGCCAGCAGCCCCCAAAGCGGGGAGGGAGAGACCCAGTACTTC.

The rearrangement joins TRBV7-7 to TRBJ2-7, with D unresolved. Near its end, the DNA agrees better with TRBJ2-5, so the J call may be wrong. The CDR3 totals 14 residues. Germline loops: CDR1 SSHAT, CDR2 FNYEAQ (reference sequence). The CDR3 here is CASSLQNGLGTQYF. In DNA form, the CDR3 reads TGTGCCAGCAGCCTCCAAAACGGGCTTGGGACCCAGTACTTC.

J is TRBJ1-6 and V is TRBV27; D is undetermined. Germline loops: CDR1 MNHEY, CDR2 SMNVEV (reference sequence). The V gene lost 8 bases and the J gene lost 14 bases, with 13 bases spanning the gap. CDR3 size: 11 residues. The CDR3 bases are TGTGCCAGCTATTACCTTGGCACCCTCCACTTT. Protein sequence: CASYYLGTLHF.

The chain joins TRBV5-6 to TRBJ2-3; D unresolved. The J call may not be correct, given that the DNA end is closer to TRBJ2-5. Germline V lookup: CDR1 SGHDT, CDR2 YYEEEE. This CDR3 contains 11 residues. The CDR3 sequence is CASSLVGTQYF. Written as DNA, the CDR3 is TGTGCCAGCAGCTTGGTTGGGACCCAGTACTTC.

With respect to this clonotype: One junction end does not reproduce the germline sequence, and a read error may be involved. The rearrangement uses TRBV10-3 and TRBJ2-7; 8 bases match TRBD2. CDR3 length equals 16 residues. Germline-derived CDR1 and CDR2 are ENHRY and SYGVKD. Written as DNA, the CDR3 is TGTGCCGTCAGTGAGTCGTTATTAGCGGGATCTGGCGGGCAGTACTTC. This codes for CAVSESLLAGSGGQYF.

The chain combines TRBV24-1 with TRBJ2-5, with 8 bases aligning to TRBD2. Germline assignment: CDR1 KGHDR and CDR2 SFDVKD. The CDR3 extends over 14 amino acids. J was trimmed by 3 bases and V by 3 bases; bases with no gene match: 2. CDR3: CATSDSGREETQYF. The CDR3 DNA sequence: TGTGCCACCAGTGATAGCGGGAGAGAAGAGACCCAGTACTTC.

The rearrangement uses TRBV7-9 and TRBJ1-1; the D gene is possibly TRBD1 (6 bases). Per the germline V gene, CDR1 is SEHNR and CDR2 is FQNEAQ (reference sequence). V was clipped by 1 base and J by 3 bases, with 9 bases between them. The CDR3 runs 14 residues. CDR3 coding DNA: TGTGCCAGCAGCTTAGAGGGGGGCTACACTGAAGCTTTCTTT. It translates to CASSLEGGYTEAFF.

V usage is TRBV7-9 and J usage is TRBJ1-1, with 10 positions matching TRBD1. Per the germline V gene, CDR1 is SEHNR and CDR2 is FQNEAQ (reference sequence). The CDR3 consists of 14 residues. V was clipped by 5 bases and J by 5 bases; unmatched bases: 5. CDR3 coding DNA: TGTGCCAGCAGCAAGACAGGGGGCAGAACTGAAGCTTTCTTT. Its translation: CASSKTGGRTEAFF. The full variable domain, completed using reference TRBV7-9 and TRBJ1-1, is DTGVSQNPRHKITKRGQNVTFRCDPISEHNRLYWYRQTLGQGPEFLTYFQNEAQLEKSRLLSDRFSAERPKGSFSTLEIQRTEQGDSAMYLCASSKTGGRTEAFFGQGTRLTVV.

This clonotype was counted only a few times. The V call is TRBV6-5, the J call TRBJ1-5; TRBD1 aligns across 10 bases. V dropped 0 bases and J dropped 3; count of bases not matched to a gene: 2. Germline V gene data show CDR1 as MNHEY and CDR2 as SVGAGI. This CDR3 has 16 amino acids. CDR3 in amino acids: CASSYSGTGVNQPQHF. The CDR3 DNA reads TGTGCCAGCAGTTACTCCGGGACAGGGGTCAATCAGCCCCAGCATTTT.

This rearrangement joins TRBV5-5 to TRBJ2-3; D may be TRBD2 (6 bases). Trimming removed 7 bases at V and 4 bases at J, with 22 bases between. The CDR3 consists of 16 residues. The germline V gene has CDR1 SGHKS and CDR2 YYEKEE (reference sequence). For the CDR3, the DNA is TGTGCCAGCGGCGGTATTGGAGGCGGGAAGGCAGATACGCAGTATTTT. It encodes CASGGIGGGKADTQYF. The full variable domain, with the rest looked up from reference TRBV5-5 and TRBJ2-3, is DAGVTQSPTHLIKTRGQQVTLRCSPISGHKSVSWYQQVLGQGPQFIFQYYEKEERGRGNFPDRFSARQFPNYSSELNVNALLLGDSALYLCASGGIGGGKADTQYFGPGTRLTVL.

The chain carries TRBV7-8 and TRBJ2-1, with 15 bases that match TRBD2. CDR1 and CDR2 from the germline V gene are SGHVS and FQNEAQ. V was clipped by 5 bases and J by 3 bases; unmatched bases: 11. This CDR3 has 19 amino acids. CDR3 in amino acids: CASSRSHGLAGGLYNEQFF. The CDR3 DNA sequence: TGTGCCAGCAGCCGTAGCCATGGACTAGCGGGAGGGCTCTACAATGAGCAGTTCTTC.

This clonotype was recorded only once. This chain joins TRBV3-1 and TRBJ2-3; TRBD2 matches at 7 bases. The CDR3 loop spans 15 amino acids. J lost 0 bases, V lost 8 bases, and 8 bases had no gene match. CDR1 and CDR2 (germline): LGHDT, YNNKEL (reference sequence). CDR3 protein: CASDLAEGSTDTQYF. The CDR3, as DNA: TGTGCCAGCGATCTAGCGGAAGGAAGCACAGATACGCAGTATTTT.

This clonotype showed up just a few times. The chain couples TRBV4-2 to TRBJ1-5, with 7 bases lining up with TRBD1. V lost 3 bases to trimming and J lost 2 bases; unmatched junction nucleotides: 4. Germline-derived CDR1 and CDR2 are LGHNA and YNFKEQ. This CDR3 is 15 amino acids long. DNA for the CDR3: TGTGCCAGCAGCCAGTCCCAGGGGGGCAATCAGCCCCAGCATTTT. Translation: CASSQSQGGNQPQHF.

This clonotype was observed a few times. The J gene is TRBJ1-5, the V gene TRBV4-2; a weak D match, TRBD1 (5 bases). Germline assignment: CDR1 LGHNA and CDR2 YNFKEQ. The CDR3 length is 13 residues. V lost 3 bases to trimming and J lost 5 bases, with 8 bases between them. In nucleotides, the CDR3 is TGTGCCAGCAGCCACCAAGGGGATCAGCCCCAGCATTTT. Encoded protein: CASSHQGDQPQHF.

This clonotype has just a few counts. This chain joins TRBV2 and TRBJ2-7; 8 bases match TRBD1. Germline V gene lookup returns CDR1 SNHLY and CDR2 FYNNEI. The CDR3 totals 16 residues. Germline trimming cut 4 bases from V and 3 bases from J; bases unmatched to any gene: 11. The CDR3 loop reads CASSGGQGAYYYEQYF. The DNA of the CDR3 is TGTGCCAGCAGTGGCGGACAGGGCGCCTACTACTACGAGCAGTACTTC.

This clonotype was counted only a few times. V gene TRBV27 combines with J gene TRBJ1-5, with TRBD1 matching over 10 bases. V dropped 6 bases and J dropped 7; count of bases not matched to a gene: 9. The CDR3 sequence is 15 residues long. Per the germline V gene, CDR1 is MNHEY and CDR2 is SMNVEV (reference sequence). The CDR3 is CASRDGTGEGQPQHF. CDR3 DNA sequence: TGTGCCAGCAGGGACGGGACAGGGGAGGGCCAGCCCCAGCATTTT.